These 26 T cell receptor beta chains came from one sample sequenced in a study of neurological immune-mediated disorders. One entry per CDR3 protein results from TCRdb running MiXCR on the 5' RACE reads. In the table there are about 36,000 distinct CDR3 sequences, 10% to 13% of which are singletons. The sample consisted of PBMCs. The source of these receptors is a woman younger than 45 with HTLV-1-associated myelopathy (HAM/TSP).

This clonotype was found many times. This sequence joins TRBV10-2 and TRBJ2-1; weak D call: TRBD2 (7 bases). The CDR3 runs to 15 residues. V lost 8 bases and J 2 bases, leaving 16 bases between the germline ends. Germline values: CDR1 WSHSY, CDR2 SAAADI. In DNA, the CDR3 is TGCGCCAGCCAAGGCCCGGGGGGCGCCTACAATGAGCAGTTCTTC. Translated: CASQGPGGAYNEQFF.

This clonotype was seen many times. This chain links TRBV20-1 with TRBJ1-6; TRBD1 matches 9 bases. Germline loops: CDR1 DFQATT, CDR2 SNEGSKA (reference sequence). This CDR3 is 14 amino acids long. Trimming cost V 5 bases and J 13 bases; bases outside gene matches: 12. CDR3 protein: CSAQDRGAGGPLHF. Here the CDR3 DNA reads TGCAGTGCTCAGGACAGGGGCGCCGGCGGGCCCCTCCACTTT.

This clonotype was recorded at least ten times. In DNA form, the CDR3 reads TGCGCCAGCAGCCTATTACAGGGAGGGAGACAAGAGACCCAGTACTTC. Translation gives CASSLLQGGRQETQYF. The gene calls are TRBV5-1 and TRBJ2-5, with D possibly being TRBD2 (7 bases). CDR3 length equals 16 residues. V was cut by 4 bases and J by 2 bases, with 18 bases left in between. CDR1 and CDR2 from the germline V gene are SGHRS and YFSETQ.

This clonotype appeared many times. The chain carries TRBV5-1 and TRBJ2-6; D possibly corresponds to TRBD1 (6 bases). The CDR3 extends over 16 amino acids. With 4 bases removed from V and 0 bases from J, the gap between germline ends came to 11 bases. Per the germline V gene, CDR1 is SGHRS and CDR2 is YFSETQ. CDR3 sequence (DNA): TGCGCCAGCAGCCAGGACAGAAACTCTGGGGCCAACGTCCTGACTTTC. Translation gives CASSQDRNSGANVLTF.

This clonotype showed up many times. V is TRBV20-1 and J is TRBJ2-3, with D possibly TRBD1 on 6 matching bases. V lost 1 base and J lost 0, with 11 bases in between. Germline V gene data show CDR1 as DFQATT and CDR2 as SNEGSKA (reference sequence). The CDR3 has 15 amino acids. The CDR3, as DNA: TGCAGTGCTAGAGTCTCGACAGGAAGCACAGATACGCAGTATTTT. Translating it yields CSARVSTGSTDTQYF.

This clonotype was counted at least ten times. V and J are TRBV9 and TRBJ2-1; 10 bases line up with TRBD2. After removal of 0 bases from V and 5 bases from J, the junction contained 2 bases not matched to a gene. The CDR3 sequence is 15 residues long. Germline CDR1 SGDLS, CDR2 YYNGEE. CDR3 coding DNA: TGTGCCAGCAGCGTAGCGCTAGCGGGGGACAATGAGCAGTTCTTC. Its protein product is CASSVALAGDNEQFF.

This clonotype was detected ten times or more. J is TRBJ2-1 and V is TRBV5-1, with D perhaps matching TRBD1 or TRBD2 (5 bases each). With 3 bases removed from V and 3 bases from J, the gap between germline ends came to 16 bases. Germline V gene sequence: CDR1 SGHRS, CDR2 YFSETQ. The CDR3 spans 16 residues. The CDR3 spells CASSSGTDIDYNEQFF. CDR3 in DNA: TGCGCCAGCAGCTCCGGGACGGATATTGACTACAATGAGCAGTTCTTC.

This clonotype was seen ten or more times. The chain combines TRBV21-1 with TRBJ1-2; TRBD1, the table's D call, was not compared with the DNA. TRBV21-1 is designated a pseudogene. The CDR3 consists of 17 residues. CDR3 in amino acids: CASSLPRGPGANYGYTF. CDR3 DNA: TGTGCCAGCAGCTTACCCAGGGGGCCGGGAGCTAACTATGGCTACACCTTC.

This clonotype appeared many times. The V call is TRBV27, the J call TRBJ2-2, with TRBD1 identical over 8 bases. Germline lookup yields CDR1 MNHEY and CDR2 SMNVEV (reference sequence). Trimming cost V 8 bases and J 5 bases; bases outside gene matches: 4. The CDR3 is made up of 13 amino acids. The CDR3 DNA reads TGTGCCAGCGGACGACAGGGGACCGGGGAGCTGTTTTTT. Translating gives CASGRQGTGELFF.

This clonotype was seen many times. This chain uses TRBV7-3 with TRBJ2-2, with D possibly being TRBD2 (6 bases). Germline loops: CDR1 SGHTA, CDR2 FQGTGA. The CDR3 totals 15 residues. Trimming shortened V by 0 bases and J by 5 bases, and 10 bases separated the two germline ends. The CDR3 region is CASSLTWAGTGELFF. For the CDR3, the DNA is TGTGCCAGCAGCTTAACGTGGGCGGGGACCGGGGAGCTGTTTTTT.

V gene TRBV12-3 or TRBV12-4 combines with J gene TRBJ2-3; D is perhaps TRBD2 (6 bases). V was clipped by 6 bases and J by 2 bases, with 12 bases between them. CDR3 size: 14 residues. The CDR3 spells CASSHTSSTDTQYF. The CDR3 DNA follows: TGTGCCAGCAGCCACACTAGCTCCACAGATACGCAGTATTTT.

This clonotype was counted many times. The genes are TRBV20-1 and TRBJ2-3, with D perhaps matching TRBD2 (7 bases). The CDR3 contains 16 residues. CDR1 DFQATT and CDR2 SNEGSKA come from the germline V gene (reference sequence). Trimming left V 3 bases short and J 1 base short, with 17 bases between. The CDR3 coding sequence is TGCAGTGCTAGGGTCTGGGCGGGGGCCCGCACAGATACGCAGTATTTT. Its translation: CSARVWAGARTDTQYF.

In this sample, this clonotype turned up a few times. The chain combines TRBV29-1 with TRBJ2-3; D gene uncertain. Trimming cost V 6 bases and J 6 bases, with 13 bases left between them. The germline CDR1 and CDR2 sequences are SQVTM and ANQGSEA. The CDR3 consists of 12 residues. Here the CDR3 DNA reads TGCAGCGTCTGGGATCCCGCGGATACGCAGTATTTT. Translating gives CSVWDPADTQYF.

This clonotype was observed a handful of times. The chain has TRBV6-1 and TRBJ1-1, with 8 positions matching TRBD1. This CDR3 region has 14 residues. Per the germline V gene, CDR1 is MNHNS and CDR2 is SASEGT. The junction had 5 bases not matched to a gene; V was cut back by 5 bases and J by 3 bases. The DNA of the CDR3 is TGTGCCAGCAGTTCTGACAGGGGTTACACTGAAGCTTTCTTT. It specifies CASSSDRGYTEAFF.

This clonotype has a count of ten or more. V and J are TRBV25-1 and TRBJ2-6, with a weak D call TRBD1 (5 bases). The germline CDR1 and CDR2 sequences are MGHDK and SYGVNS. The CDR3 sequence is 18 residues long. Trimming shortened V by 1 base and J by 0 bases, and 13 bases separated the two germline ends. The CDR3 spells CASSEFALTVSGANVLTF. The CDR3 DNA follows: TGTGCCAGCAGTGAATTCGCCTTGACAGTCTCTGGGGCCAACGTCCTGACTTTC.

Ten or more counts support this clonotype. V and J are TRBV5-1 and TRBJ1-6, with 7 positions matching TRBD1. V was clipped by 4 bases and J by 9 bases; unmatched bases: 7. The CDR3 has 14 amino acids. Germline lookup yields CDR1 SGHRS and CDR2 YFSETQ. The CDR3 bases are TGCGCCAGCAGCCCCACAGGGGTGAGTTCACCCCTCCACTTT. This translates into CASSPTGVSSPLHF.

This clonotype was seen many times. The CDR3 here is CSARIGGGNYNEQFF. The CDR3 region has the DNA TGCAGTGCTAGAATAGGGGGGGGGAACTACAATGAGCAGTTCTTC. The chain links TRBV20-1 to TRBJ2-1, with D maybe TRBD2 (7 bases). The CDR3 length is 15 residues. Trimming cost V 2 bases and J 3 bases, with 14 bases left between them. Germline CDR1 is DFQATT and CDR2 is SNEGSKA (reference sequence).

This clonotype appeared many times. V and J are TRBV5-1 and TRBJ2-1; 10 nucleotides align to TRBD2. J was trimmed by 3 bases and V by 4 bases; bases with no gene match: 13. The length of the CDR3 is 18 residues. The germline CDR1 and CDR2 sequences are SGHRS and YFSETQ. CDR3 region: CASSRMGGLAVNYNEQFF. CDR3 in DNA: TGCGCCAGCAGCCGAATGGGAGGACTAGCGGTAAACTACAATGAGCAGTTCTTC.

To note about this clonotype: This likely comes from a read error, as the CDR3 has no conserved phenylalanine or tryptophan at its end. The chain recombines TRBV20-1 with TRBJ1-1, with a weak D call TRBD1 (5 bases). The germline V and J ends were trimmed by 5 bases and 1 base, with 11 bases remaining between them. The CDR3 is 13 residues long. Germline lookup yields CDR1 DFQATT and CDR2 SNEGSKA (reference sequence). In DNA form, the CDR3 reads TGCAGTGCTTCCGGGACCGCGAACACTGAAGCTTTCATT. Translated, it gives CSASGTANTEAFI.

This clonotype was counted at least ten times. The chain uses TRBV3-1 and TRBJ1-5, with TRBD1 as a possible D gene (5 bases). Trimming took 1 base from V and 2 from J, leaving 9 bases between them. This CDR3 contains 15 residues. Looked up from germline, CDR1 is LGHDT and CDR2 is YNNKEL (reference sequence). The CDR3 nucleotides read TGTGCCAGCAGCCAAGGGGCGGGGGGCAATCAGCCCCAGCATTTT. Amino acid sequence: CASSQGAGGNQPQHF.

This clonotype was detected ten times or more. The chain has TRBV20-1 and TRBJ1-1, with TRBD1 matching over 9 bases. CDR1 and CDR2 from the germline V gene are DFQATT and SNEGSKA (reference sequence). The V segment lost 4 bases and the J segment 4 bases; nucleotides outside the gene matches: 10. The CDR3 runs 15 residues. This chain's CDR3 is CSAITTGGSGTEAFF. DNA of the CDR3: TGCAGTGCTATTACAACAGGGGGCAGCGGCACTGAAGCTTTCTTT.

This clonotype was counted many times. The CDR3 loop is CASSGRTGGSDTQYF. The CDR3 DNA reads TGCGCCAGCAGCGGGCGGACAGGAGGCTCAGATACGCAGTATTTT. The chain uses TRBV5-1 and TRBJ2-3; 7 bases map to TRBD1. After removal of 4 bases from V and 4 bases from J, the junction contained 9 bases not matched to a gene. CDR1 SGHRS and CDR2 YFSETQ come from the germline V gene. CDR3 size: 15 residues.

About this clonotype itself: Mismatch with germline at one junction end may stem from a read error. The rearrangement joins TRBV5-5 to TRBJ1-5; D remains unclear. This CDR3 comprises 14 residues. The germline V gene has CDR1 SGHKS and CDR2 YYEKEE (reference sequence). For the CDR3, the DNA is TGTGCCAGCAGCAGCCGACGGTACAATCAGACCCAGCATTTT. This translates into CASSSRRYNQTQHF. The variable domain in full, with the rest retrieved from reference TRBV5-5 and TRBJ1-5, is DAGVTQSPTHLIKTRGQQVTLRCSPISGHKSVSWYQQVLGQGPQFIFQYYEKEERGRGNFPDRFSARQFPNYSSELNVNALLLGDSALYLCASSSRRYNQTQHFGDGTRLSIL.

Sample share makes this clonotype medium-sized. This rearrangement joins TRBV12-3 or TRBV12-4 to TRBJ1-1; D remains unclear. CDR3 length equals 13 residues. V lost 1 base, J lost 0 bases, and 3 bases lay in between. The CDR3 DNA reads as TGTGCCAGCAGTTTAGACCTGAACACTGAAGCTTTCTTT. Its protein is CASSLDLNTEAFF.

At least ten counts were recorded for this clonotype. Here the CDR3 reads CASRASRAPTDTQYF. The CDR3, as DNA: TGTGCCAGCAGGGCTAGCCGCGCCCCTACAGATACGCAGTATTTT. This chain links TRBV2 with TRBJ2-3; D is perhaps TRBD2 (5 bases). The CDR3 covers 15 residues. Germline CDR1 and CDR2: SNHLY and FYNNEI. The V gene lost 6 bases and the J gene lost 3 bases, with 16 bases spanning the gap.

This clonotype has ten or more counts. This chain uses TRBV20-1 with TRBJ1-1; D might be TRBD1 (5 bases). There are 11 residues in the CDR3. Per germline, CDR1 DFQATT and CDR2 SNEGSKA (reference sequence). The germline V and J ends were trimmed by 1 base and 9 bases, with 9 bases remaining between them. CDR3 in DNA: TGCAGTGCTAGAGGTTCAGGGCAAGCTTTCTTT. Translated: CSARGSGQAFF.